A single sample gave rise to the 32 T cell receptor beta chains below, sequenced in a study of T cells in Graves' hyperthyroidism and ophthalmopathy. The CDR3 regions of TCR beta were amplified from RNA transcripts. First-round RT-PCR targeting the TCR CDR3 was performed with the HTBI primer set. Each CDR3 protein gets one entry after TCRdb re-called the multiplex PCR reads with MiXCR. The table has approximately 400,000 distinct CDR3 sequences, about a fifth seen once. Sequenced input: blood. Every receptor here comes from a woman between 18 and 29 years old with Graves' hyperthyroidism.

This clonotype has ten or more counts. The CDR3: CASNPMATGGREDTEAFF. The CDR3 bases are TGTGCCAGCAACCCAATGGCGACAGGGGGCCGAGAGGACACTGAAGCTTTCTTT. V gene TRBV12-3 or TRBV12-4 combines with J gene TRBJ1-1; TRBD1 matches 10 bases. This CDR3 has 18 residues. V shed 7 bases and J 3 bases; nucleotides not matched to a gene: 17.

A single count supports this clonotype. The CDR3 region is CASSLGSGKSYEQYF. CDR3 in DNA: TGTGCCAGCAGCTTAGGCAGCGGGAAGTCCTACGAGCAGTACTTC. V and J are TRBV7-2 and TRBJ2-7; TRBD2 matches at 7 bases. This CDR3 has 15 residues. J lost 1 base, V lost 1 base, and 4 bases had no gene match. Looked up from germline, CDR1 is SGHTA and CDR2 is FQGNSA.

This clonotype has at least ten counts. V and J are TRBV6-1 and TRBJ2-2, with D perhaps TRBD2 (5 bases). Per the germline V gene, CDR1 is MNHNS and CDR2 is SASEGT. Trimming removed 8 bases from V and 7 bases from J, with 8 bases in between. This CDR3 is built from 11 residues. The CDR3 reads CASGGGGELFF. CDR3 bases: TGTGCCAGCGGTGGAGGCGGGGAGCTGTTTTTT.

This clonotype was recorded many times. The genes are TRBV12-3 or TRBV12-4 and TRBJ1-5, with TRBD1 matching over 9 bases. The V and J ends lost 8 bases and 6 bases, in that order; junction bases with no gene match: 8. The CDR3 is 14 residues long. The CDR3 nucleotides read TGTGCCAGCGCTTCGGGACAGGGAGGTCAGCCCCAGCATTTT. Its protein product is CASASGQGGQPQHF.

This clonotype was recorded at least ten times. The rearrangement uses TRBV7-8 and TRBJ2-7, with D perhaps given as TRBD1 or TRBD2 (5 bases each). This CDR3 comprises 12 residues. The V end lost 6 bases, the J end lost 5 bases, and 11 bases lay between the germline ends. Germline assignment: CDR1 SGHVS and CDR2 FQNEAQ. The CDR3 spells CASSPGRNEQYF. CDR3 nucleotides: TGTGCCAGCAGTCCGGGACGGAACGAGCAGTACTTC.

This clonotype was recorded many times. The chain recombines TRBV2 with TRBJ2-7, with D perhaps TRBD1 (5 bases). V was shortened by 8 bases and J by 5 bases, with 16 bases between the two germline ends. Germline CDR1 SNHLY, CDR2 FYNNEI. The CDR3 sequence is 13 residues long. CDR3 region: CASWNTGLNEQYF. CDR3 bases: TGTGCCAGCTGGAATACAGGTTTAAACGAGCAGTACTTC. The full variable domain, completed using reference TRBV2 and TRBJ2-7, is EPEVTQTPSHQVTQMGQEVILRCVPISNHLYFYWYRQILGQKVEFLVSFYNNEISEKSEIFDDQFSVERPDGSNFTLKIRSTKLEDSAMYFCASWNTGLNEQYFGPGTRLTVT.

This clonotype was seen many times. CDR3 residues: CASSPPTGYYSNQPQHF. The CDR3, as DNA: TGTGCCAGCAGTCCCCCGACAGGGTATTATAGCAATCAGCCCCAGCATTTT. V usage is TRBV12-3 or TRBV12-4 and J usage is TRBJ1-5; 7 nucleotides match TRBD1. The CDR3 length is 17 residues. V lost 5 bases to trimming and J lost 0 bases; unmatched junction nucleotides: 10.

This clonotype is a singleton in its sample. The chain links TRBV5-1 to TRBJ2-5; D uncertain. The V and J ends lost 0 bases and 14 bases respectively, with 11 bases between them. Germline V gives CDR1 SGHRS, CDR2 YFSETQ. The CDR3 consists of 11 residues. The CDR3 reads CASSLGLGHYF. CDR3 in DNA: TGCGCCAGCAGCTTGGGCCTAGGTCATTACTTC. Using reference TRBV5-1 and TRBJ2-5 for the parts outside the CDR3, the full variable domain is KAGVTQTPRYLIKTRGQQVTLSCSPISGHRSVSWYQQTPGQGLQFLFEYFSETQRNKGNFPGRFSGRQFSNSRSEMNVSTLELGDSALYLCASSLGLGHYFGPGTRLLVL.

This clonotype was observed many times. CDR3 sequence: CATSDWTGTNYGYTF. CDR3 nucleotide sequence: TGTGCCACCAGTGACTGGACCGGGACAAATTATGGCTACACCTTC. This chain connects TRBV24-1 to TRBJ1-2, with a possible D match to TRBD1 (6 bases). V shed 4 bases and J shed 5 bases, with 16 bases lying between them. The CDR3 covers 15 residues. Per the germline V gene, CDR1 is KGHDR and CDR2 is SFDVKD.

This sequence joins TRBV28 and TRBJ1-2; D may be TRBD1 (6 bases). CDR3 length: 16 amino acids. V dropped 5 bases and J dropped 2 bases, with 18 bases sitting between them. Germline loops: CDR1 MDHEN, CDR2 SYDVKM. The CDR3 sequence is CASSLVQGPANYGYTF. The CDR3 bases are TGTGCCAGCAGTCTGGTGCAGGGGCCAGCGAACTATGGCTACACCTTC.

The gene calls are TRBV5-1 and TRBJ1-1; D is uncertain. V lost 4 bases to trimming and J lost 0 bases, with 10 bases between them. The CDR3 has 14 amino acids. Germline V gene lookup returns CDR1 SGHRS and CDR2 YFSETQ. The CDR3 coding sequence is TGCGCCAGCAGCCGGTCTCTCATGAACACTGAAGCTTTCTTT. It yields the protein CASSRSLMNTEAFF.

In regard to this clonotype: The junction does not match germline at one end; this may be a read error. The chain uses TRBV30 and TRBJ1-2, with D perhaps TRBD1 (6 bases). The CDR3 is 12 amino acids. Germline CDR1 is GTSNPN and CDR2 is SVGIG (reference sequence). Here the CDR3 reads CATRTANHGYTF. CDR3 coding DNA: TGTGCCACTCGGACAGCTAACCATGGCTACACCTTC.

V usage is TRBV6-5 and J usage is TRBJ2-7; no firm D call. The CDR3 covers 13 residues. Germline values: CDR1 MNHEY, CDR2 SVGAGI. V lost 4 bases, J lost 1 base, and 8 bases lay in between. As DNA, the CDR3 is TGTGCCAGCAGTTCCCATCCATCCTACGAGCAGTACTTC. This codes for CASSSHPSYEQYF.

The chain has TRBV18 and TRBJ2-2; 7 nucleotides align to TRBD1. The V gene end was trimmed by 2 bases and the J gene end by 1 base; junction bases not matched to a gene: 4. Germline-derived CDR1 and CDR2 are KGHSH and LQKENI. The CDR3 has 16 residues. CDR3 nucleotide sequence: TGTGCCAGCTCACCAAGACGACAGGGGAACACCGGGGAGCTGTTTTTT. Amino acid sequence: CASSPRRQGNTGELFF.

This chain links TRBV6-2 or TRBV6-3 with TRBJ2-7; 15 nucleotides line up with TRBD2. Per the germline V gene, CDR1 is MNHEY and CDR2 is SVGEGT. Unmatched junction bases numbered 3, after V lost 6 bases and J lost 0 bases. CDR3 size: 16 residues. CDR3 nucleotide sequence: TGTGCCAGCAGGGGACTAGCGGGGGGTCTCTCCTACGAGCAGTACTTC. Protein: CASRGLAGGLSYEQYF.

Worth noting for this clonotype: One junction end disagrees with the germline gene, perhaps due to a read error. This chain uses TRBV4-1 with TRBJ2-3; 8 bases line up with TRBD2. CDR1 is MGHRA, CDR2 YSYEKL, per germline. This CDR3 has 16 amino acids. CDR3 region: CASSQEGRGATDTRYF. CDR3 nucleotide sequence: TGCGCCAGCAGCCAAGAAGGGCGGGGGGCGACAGATACGCGGTATTTT.

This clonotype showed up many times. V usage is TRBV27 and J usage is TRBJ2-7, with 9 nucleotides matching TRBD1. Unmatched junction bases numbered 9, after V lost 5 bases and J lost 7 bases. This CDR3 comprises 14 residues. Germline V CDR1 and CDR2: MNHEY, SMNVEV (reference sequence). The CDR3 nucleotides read TGTGCCAGCAGTGGGGGACAGGGACCTGAGGAGCAGTACTTC. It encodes CASSGGQGPEEQYF.

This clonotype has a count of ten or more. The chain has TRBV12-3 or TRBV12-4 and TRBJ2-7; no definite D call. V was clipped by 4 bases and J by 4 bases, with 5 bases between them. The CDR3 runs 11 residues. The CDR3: CASSSGYEQYF. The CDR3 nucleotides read TGTGCCAGCAGTTCGGGTTACGAGCAGTACTTC.

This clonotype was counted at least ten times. CDR3 loop: CSATGTVWGYQPQHF. The CDR3 nucleotides are TGCAGTGCTACCGGGACAGTGTGGGGGTATCAGCCCCAGCATTTT. V gene TRBV20-1 combines with J gene TRBJ1-5, with TRBD1 matching over 7 bases. V was clipped by 4 bases and J by 5 bases; unmatched bases: 11. CDR1 is DFQATT, CDR2 SNEGSKA, per germline (reference sequence). The CDR3 contains 15 residues.

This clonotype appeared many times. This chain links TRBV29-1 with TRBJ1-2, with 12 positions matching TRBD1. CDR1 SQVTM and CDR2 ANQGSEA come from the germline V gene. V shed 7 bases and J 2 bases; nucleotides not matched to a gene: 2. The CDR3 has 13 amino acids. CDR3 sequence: CSAGTGGNYGYTF. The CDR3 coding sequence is TGCAGCGCTGGGACAGGGGGCAACTATGGCTACACCTTC. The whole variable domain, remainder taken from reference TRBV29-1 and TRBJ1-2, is SAVISQKPSRDICQRGTSLTIQCQVDSQVTMMFWYRQQPGQSLTLIATANQGSEATYESGFVIDKFPISRPNLTFSTLTVSNMSPEDSSIYLCSAGTGGNYGYTFGSGTRLTVV.

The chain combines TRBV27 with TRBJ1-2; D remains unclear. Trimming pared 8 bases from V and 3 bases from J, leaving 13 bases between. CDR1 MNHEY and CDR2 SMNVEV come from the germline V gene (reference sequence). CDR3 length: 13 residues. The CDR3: CASGKRVDYGYTF. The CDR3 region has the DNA TGTGCCAGCGGAAAGAGGGTGGACTATGGCTACACCTTC.

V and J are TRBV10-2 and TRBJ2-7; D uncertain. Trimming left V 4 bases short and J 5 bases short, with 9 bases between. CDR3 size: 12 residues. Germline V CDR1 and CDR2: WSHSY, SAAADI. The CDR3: CASSATRDEQYF. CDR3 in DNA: TGCGCCAGCAGTGCCACAAGGGACGAGCAGTACTTC.

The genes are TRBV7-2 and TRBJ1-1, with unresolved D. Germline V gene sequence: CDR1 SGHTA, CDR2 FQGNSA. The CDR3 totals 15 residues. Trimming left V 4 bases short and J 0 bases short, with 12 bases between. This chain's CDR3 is CASSSVPQLNTEAFF. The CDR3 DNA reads TGTGCCAGCAGCTCGGTTCCCCAACTGAACACTGAAGCTTTCTTT.

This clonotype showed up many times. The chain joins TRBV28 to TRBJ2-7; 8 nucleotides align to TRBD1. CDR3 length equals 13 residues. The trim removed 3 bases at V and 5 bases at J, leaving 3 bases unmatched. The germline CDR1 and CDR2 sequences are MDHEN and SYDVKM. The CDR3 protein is CASSLPGGHEQYF. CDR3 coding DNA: TGTGCCAGCAGTTTGCCAGGGGGCCACGAGCAGTACTTC.

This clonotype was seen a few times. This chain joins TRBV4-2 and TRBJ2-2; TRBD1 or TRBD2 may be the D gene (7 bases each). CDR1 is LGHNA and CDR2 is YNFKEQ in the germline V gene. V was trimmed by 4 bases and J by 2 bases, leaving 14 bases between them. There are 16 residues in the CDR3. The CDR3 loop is CASSRSGTVNTGELFF. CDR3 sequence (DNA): TGTGCCAGCAGCCGAAGCGGGACAGTTAACACCGGGGAGCTGTTTTTT.

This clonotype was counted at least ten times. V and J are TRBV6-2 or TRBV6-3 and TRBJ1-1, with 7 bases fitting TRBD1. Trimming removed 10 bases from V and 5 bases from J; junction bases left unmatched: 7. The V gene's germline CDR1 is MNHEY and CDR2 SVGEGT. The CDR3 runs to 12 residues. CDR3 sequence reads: CANTYRGTEAFF. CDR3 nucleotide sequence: TGTGCCAACACCTACAGGGGAACTGAAGCTTTCTTT.

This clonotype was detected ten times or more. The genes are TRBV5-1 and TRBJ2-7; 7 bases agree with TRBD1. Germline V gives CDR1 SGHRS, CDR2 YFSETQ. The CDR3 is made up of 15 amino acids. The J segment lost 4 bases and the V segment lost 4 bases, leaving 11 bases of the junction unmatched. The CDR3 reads CASSRQGQKKYEQYF. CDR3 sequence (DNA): TGCGCCAGCAGCCGACAGGGACAGAAGAAATACGAGCAGTACTTC.

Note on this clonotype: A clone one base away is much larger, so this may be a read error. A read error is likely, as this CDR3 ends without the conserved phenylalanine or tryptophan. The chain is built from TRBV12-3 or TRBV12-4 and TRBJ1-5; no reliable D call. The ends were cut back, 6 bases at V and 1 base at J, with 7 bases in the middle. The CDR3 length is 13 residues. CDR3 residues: CASSIDSNQPQHL. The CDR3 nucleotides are TGTGCCAGCAGCATTGACAGCAATCAGCCCCAGCATTTG.

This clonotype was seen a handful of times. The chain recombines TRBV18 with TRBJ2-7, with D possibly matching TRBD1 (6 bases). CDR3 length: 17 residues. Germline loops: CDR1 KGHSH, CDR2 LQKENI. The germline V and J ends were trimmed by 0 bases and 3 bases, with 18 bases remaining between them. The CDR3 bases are TGTGCCAGCTCACCACCTCTGGTTCGGACAGCGGTCTACGAGCAGTACTTC. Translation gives CASSPPLVRTAVYEQYF.

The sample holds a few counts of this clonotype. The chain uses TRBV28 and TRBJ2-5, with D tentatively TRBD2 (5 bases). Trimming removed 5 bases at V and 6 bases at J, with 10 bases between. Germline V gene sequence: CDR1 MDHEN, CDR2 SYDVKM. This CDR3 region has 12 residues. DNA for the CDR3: TGTGCCAGCAGTGAGGGTACTAAGACCCAGTACTTC. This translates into CASSEGTKTQYF.

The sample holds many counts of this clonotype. The CDR3 DNA reads as TGTGCCAGCTCCAGGCCGGGGCAGGGCCCTAGCAATCAGCCCCAGCATTTT. Translating gives CASSRPGQGPSNQPQHF. This chain uses TRBV13 with TRBJ1-5; weak D call: TRBD1 (5 bases). The CDR3 runs 17 residues. V lost 8 bases and J lost 0, with 20 bases in between. The germline CDR1 and CDR2 sequences are PRHDT and FYEKMQ (reference sequence).

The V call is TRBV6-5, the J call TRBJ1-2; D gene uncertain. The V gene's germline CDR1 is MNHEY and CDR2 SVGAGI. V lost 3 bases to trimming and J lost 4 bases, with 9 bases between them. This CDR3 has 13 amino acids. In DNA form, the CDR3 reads TGTGCCAGCAGTTATAATCCTGCCTATGGCTACACCTTC. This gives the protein CASSYNPAYGYTF.